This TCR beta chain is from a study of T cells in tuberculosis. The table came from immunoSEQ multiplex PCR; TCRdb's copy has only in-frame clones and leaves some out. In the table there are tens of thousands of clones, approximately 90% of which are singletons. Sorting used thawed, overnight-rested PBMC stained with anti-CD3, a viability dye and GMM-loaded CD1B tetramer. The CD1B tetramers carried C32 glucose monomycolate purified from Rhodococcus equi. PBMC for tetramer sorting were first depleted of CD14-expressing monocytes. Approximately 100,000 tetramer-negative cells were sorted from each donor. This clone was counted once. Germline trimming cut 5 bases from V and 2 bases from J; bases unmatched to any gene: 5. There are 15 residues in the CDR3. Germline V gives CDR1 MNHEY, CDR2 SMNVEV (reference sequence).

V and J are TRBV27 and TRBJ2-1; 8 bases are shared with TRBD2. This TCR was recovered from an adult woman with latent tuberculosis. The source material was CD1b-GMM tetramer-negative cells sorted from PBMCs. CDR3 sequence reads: CASSRGTRAYNEQFF. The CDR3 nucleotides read TGTGCCAGCAGTCGGGGGACTAGGGCCTACAATGAGCAGTTCTTC.